The source of this T cell receptor (beta chain) is a study of cytomegalovirus exposure and HLA in healthy donors. Notes on the study in general: The classifier reportedly diagnosed cytomegalovirus status with high specificity and sensitivity.

Comments on this clone: Its antigen is unidentified.

Use of 60 Vbeta and 13 Jbeta primers characterized the PCR. The protocol was immunoSEQ multiplex PCR, while the TCRdb copy is restricted to in-frame clones and leaves out a portion. This table has about 170,000 clones, more than 70% appearing once. The CDR3 runs to 14 residues. Germline V gene data show CDR1 as SGHRS and CDR2 as YFSETQ. This rearrangement joins TRBV5-1 to TRBJ2-5, with a weak D call TRBD2 (5 bases). The J call may be faulty, since TRBJ2-7 better matches the DNA end. The TCR originated in a woman in her 50s in good health and CMV-seropositive. Sequenced material: PBMCs. In DNA form, the CDR3 reads TGCGCCAGCGCCTCCCGGCTAGCAACCTACGAGCAGTACTTC. Encoded protein: CASASRLATYEQYF.